The subject of this entry is one T cell receptor (beta chain). The data derive from a study of T cells after yellow fever vaccination. TCRdb used MiXCR to reprocess the 5' RACE reads, holding one entry per CDR3 protein. The repertoire holds approximately 510,000 distinct CDR3 sequences, with 21% as singletons. The sequencing used PBMCs, collected less than 25 days after the first yellow fever vaccination. This TCR was sampled from a man younger than 30 who received the YFV17D yellow fever vaccine.

The CDR3 coding sequence is TGCAGTGCCCGGTCAGGGGGCGCTGGCTATGGCTACACCTTC. The encoded protein is CSARSGGAGYGYTF. This chain links TRBV20-1 with TRBJ1-2; 8 bases are shared with TRBD1. The J segment lost 4 bases and the V segment lost 6 bases, leaving 10 bases of the junction unmatched. Germline-derived CDR1 and CDR2 are DFQATT and SNEGSKA (reference sequence). The CDR3 totals 14 residues.